This T cell receptor beta chain was retrieved from a study of blood T cells in healthy people across ages. For the second PCR, which ran for about 6 to 11 cycles, a sample-barcoded 5' primer and a J-beta primer mix were used. TCRdb re-derived calls from the 5' RACE reads in MiXCR, one entry per CDR3 protein. The sample has some 370,000 distinct CDR3 sequences, approximately 47% seen once. V lost 3 bases and J lost 2; bases outside the gene matches: 16. Germline V gene sequence: CDR1 SQVTM, CDR2 ANQGSEA. The CDR3 extends over 18 amino acids. Donor samples were obtained from healthy Caucasian individuals from Russia, aged about 6 to 95.

Input material: blood. This TCR was sampled from a man aged 55-75 years in good health. This rearrangement joins TRBV29-1 to TRBJ2-1, with 7 bases matching TRBD2. The CDR3 reads CSVDTPSGTERTYNEQFF. Here the CDR3 DNA reads TGCAGCGTTGACACTCCTAGCGGAACCGAGAGAACCTACAATGAGCAGTTCTTC.